The 15 T cell receptor beta chains listed next were all sequenced from one sample in a study of blood T cell repertoires in COVID-19. Using immunoSEQ multiplex PCR, the repertoire was profiled, and TCRdb retains in-frame clones only, with some absent. The sample contains around 300,000 clones, about 85% of which appear only once. Sequencing was carried out using peripheral blood. These receptors all stem from a human donor in a cohort sampled during active COVID-19.

The chain couples TRBV19 to TRBJ2-1, with 11 bases identical to TRBD2. CDR1 LNHDA and CDR2 SQIVND come from the germline V gene (reference sequence). This CDR3 region has 14 residues. Germline trimming cut 8 bases from V and 3 bases from J; bases unmatched to any gene: 3. The CDR3 DNA reads TGTGCCAGTTCGCTAGCGGGAGGCTACAATGAGCAGTTCTTC. It codes for CASSLAGGYNEQFF.

This rearrangement joins TRBV30 to TRBJ2-1; D remains ambiguous. V dropped 2 bases and J dropped 10 bases, with 15 bases sitting between them. The CDR3 sequence is 13 residues long. The V gene's germline CDR1 is GTSNPN and CDR2 SVGIG (reference sequence). The CDR3 region has the DNA TGTGCCTGGAGTCCCCAGGCCCTGGGCGAGCAGTTCTTC. The encoded protein is CAWSPQALGEQFF.

V usage is TRBV7-9 and J usage is TRBJ2-1; 7 nucleotides align to TRBD2. Germline-derived CDR1 and CDR2 are SEHNR and FQNEAQ (reference sequence). This CDR3 is 15 amino acids long. J lost 7 bases, V lost 4 bases, and 10 bases had no gene match. CDR3: CASSSPQPSGNEQFF. DNA for the CDR3: TGTGCCAGCAGCTCCCCCCAACCTAGCGGTAATGAGCAGTTCTTC.

The gene calls are TRBV3-1 (or the pseudogene TRBV3-2) and TRBJ2-7, with 8 bases lining up with TRBD1. This CDR3 is 12 amino acids long. Germline CDR1 LGHDT, CDR2 YNNKEL (reference sequence). Trimming removed 7 bases from V and 9 bases from J; junction bases left unmatched: 8. CDR3 in DNA: TGTGCCAGCACCTCAATCGGGACAGGGCAGTACTTC. Its protein is CASTSIGTGQYF.

This clone was observed once. V usage is TRBV19 and J usage is TRBJ1-5; TRBD1 aligns across 10 bases. V was clipped by 5 bases and J by 6 bases; unmatched bases: 7. This CDR3 contains 15 residues. Germline V gene sequence: CDR1 LNHDA, CDR2 SQIVND (reference sequence). Written as DNA, the CDR3 is TGTGCCAGTAGTCCCGACAGGGGGCGCTTTCAGCCCCAGCATTTT. Its translation is CASSPDRGRFQPQHF. The full variable domain, completed using reference TRBV19 and TRBJ1-5, is DGGITQSPKYLFRKEGQNVTLSCEQNLNHDAMYWYRQDPGQGLRLIYYSQIVNDFQKGDIAEGYSVSREKKESFPLTVTSAQKNPTAFYLCASSPDRGRFQPQHFGDGTRLSIL.

The CDR3 DNA reads as TGTGCCAGCAGCTTGACAGAAGACTATGGCTACACCTTC. Amino acid sequence: CASSLTEDYGYTF. The genes are TRBV7-9 and TRBJ1-2; TRBD1 might be the D (5 bases). CDR1 SEHNR and CDR2 FQNEAQ come from the germline V gene (reference sequence). V was cut by 3 bases and J by 3 bases, with 8 bases left in between. This CDR3 region has 13 residues.

This clone came up once. The CDR3, as DNA: TGTGCCAGCAGCGCCCGACTAGCCTCTTCCCAAGAGACCCAGTACTTC. This translates into CASSARLASSQETQYF. The chain combines TRBV9 with TRBJ2-5, with 7 bases fitting TRBD2. This CDR3 is 16 amino acids long. Looked up from germline, CDR1 is SGDLS and CDR2 is YYNGEE. Germline trimming cut 3 bases from V and 1 base from J; bases unmatched to any gene: 9.

The genes are TRBV5-5 and TRBJ2-5; possible D gene TRBD1, 6 bases. The V gene's germline CDR1 is SGHKS and CDR2 YYEKEE (reference sequence). V shed 9 bases and J shed 3 bases, with 15 bases lying between them. This CDR3 has 13 residues. Here the CDR3 DNA reads TGTGCCACCCAACAGGGACCTAAAGAGACCCAGTACTTC. As protein: CATQQGPKETQYF.

The V call is TRBV11-2, the J call TRBJ2-7; 8 bases are a match to TRBD2. V was pared by 4 bases and J by 3 bases, with 20 bases of the junction left unmatched. The CDR3 has 19 amino acids. Germline-derived CDR1 and CDR2 are SGHAT and FQNNGV. The CDR3 nucleotides read TGTGCCAGCAGCTCGCCGGGACTAGTCAGAAACAGTCCCAACTACGAGCAGTACTTC. Protein product: CASSSPGLVRNSPNYEQYF.

J is TRBJ2-1 and V is TRBV7-6, with 11 bases lining up with TRBD2. The CDR3 contains 14 residues. CDR1 is SGHVS and CDR2 is FNYEAQ in the germline V gene. The trim removed 4 bases at V and 9 bases at J, leaving 5 bases unmatched. In DNA form, the CDR3 reads TGTGCCAGCAGCTCGATCACTAGCGGGAGTGAGCAGTTCTTC. Amino acids: CASSSITSGSEQFF. Complete variable domain (other parts from reference TRBV7-6 and TRBJ2-1): GAGVSQSPRYKVTKRGQDVALRCDPISGHVSLYWYRQALGQGPEFLTYFNYEAQQDKSGLPNDRFSAERPEGSISTLTIQRTEQRDSAMYRCASSSITSGSEQFFGPGTRLTVL.

The CDR3 DNA follows: TGTGCCAGCAGTTTGAACACAGGGGTCGAGCAGTACTTC. This encodes CASSLNTGVEQYF. This rearrangement joins TRBV7-9 to TRBJ2-7; the match to TRBD1 covers 7 bases. CDR3 size: 13 residues. Per the germline V gene, CDR1 is SEHNR and CDR2 is FQNEAQ (reference sequence). The V gene end was trimmed by 6 bases and the J gene end by 6 bases; junction bases not matched to a gene: 8. The entire variable domain, with the rest obtained from reference TRBV7-9 and TRBJ2-7, is as follows: DTGVSQNPRHKITKRGQNVTFRCDPISEHNRLYWYRQTLGQGPEFLTYFQNEAQLEKSRLLSDRFSAERPKGSFSTLEIQRTEQGDSAMYLCASSLNTGVEQYFGPGTRLTVT.

The chain is built from TRBV7-2 and TRBJ2-3, with D maybe TRBD2 (6 bases). Germline V gene data show CDR1 as SGHTA and CDR2 as FQGNSA. V was shortened by 1 base and J by 5 bases, with 13 bases between the two germline ends. The CDR3 contains 15 residues. The CDR3: CASSLVGRPRDTQYF. The CDR3 coding sequence is TGTGCCAGCAGCTTAGTGGGGAGGCCGAGAGATACGCAGTATTTT. The full variable domain, its missing parts supplied by reference TRBV7-2 and TRBJ2-3, is GAGVSQSPSNKVTEKGKDVELRCDPISGHTALYWYRQSLGQGLEFLIYFQGNSAPDKSGLPSDRFSAERTGGSVSTLTIQRTQQEDSAVYLCASSLVGRPRDTQYFGPGTRLTVL.

The rearrangement uses TRBV5-4 and TRBJ2-2; weak D call: TRBD1 (6 bases). V was clipped by 4 bases and J by 7 bases, with 17 bases between them. Germline CDR1 is SGHNT and CDR2 is YYREEE (reference sequence). The CDR3 has 15 amino acids. The CDR3 loop reads CASSPSRQEIGELFF. The CDR3 DNA reads TGTGCCAGCAGCCCCTCGAGACAGGAAATCGGGGAGCTGTTTTTT. The complete variable domain, with remaining parts taken from reference TRBV5-4 and TRBJ2-2, reads ETGVTQSPTHLIKTRGQQVTLRCSSQSGHNTVSWYQQALGQGPQFIFQYYREEENGRGNFPPRFSGLQFPNYSSELNVNALELDDSALYLCASSPSRQEIGELFFGEGSRLTVL.

This chain joins TRBV10-1 and TRBJ2-3, with 10 bases lining up with TRBD1. V lost 6 bases and J lost 3; bases outside the gene matches: 3. CDR1 is WNHNN, CDR2 SYGVQD, per germline (reference sequence). This CDR3 has 14 amino acids. CDR3 protein: CASRPGQGTDTQYF. CDR3 DNA sequence: TGCGCCAGCAGGCCGGGACAGGGGACAGATACGCAGTATTTT.

The J gene is TRBJ2-7, the V gene TRBV7-2; 10 bases are a match to TRBD1. J gave up 5 bases and V 2 bases, and 6 bases lay outside the gene matches. The CDR3 has 15 residues. Germline V CDR1 and CDR2: SGHTA, FQGNSA. Here the CDR3 DNA reads TGTGCCAGCAGCTTAATGGGACAGGGGAACGACGAGCAGTACTTC. This codes for CASSLMGQGNDEQYF.